One and the same sample provided the 6 T cell receptor beta chains below, sequenced in a study of cytomegalovirus exposure and HLA in healthy donors. The PCR was carried out with 60 Vbeta primers and 13 Jbeta primers. Profiled with immunoSEQ multiplex PCR; TCRdb holds only in-frame clones, not every one. This sample's clone table lists 100,000 to 150,000 clones. Sequencing was carried out using PBMCs. These receptors originate from a woman aged 40 to 49 in good health and CMV-seropositive.

The chain recombines TRBV5-1 with TRBJ1-1; the match to TRBD1 covers 10 bases. Germline CDR1 and CDR2: SGHRS and YFSETQ. The CDR3 is 15 residues long. V dropped 4 bases and J dropped 3; count of bases not matched to a gene: 6. CDR3 nucleotides: TGCGCCAGCAGCCCAAGACAGGGGGCGGACACTGAAGCTTTCTTT. This codes for CASSPRQGADTEAFF. Together with reference TRBV5-1 and TRBJ1-1, the CDR3 gives the full variable domain: KAGVTQTPRYLIKTRGQQVTLSCSPISGHRSVSWYQQTPGQGLQFLFEYFSETQRNKGNFPGRFSGRQFSNSRSEMNVSTLELGDSALYLCASSPRQGADTEAFFGQGTRLTVV.

V is TRBV5-1 and J is TRBJ2-2; TRBD2 might be the D (5 bases). The V and J ends lost 4 bases and 6 bases respectively, with 7 bases between them. This CDR3 is built from 12 residues. Germline V gene data show CDR1 as SGHRS and CDR2 as YFSETQ. The CDR3 region has the DNA TGCGCCAGCAGCCCGGAGGCCGGGGAGCTGTTTTTT. Amino acid sequence: CASSPEAGELFF.

The V and J genes are TRBV27 and TRBJ2-5; TRBD1 matches 7 bases. The J call may be wrong; the DNA end is better matched by TRBJ2-7. The germline gives CDR1 MNHEY, CDR2 SMNVEV (reference sequence). This CDR3 has 15 amino acids. CDR3 coding DNA: TGTGCCAGCGGAGTTCCTGGACAGGTTTACTACGAGCAGTACTTC. Translating it yields CASGVPGQVYYEQYF.

The chain employs TRBV4-1 and TRBJ2-5, with D possibly matching TRBD2 (6 bases). Germline V gene lookup returns CDR1 MGHRA and CDR2 YSYEKL. The CDR3 has 14 amino acids. V shed 4 bases and J shed 5 bases, with 14 bases lying between them. The DNA of the CDR3 is TGCGCCAGCAGCCCAGGAGGGGCATCGGAGACCCAGTACTTC. Translated, it gives CASSPGGASETQYF.

The V call is TRBV12-5, the J call TRBJ2-1, with D possibly matching TRBD2 (5 bases). Trimming stripped 2 bases from V and 7 bases from J, with 21 bases between. Germline CDR1 reads LGHNT; CDR2 reads FRNRAP. The CDR3 length is 17 residues. CDR3 residues: CASGLTDRGMSRNEQFF. As DNA, the CDR3 is TGTGCTAGTGGTTTGACCGATAGAGGGATGTCAAGAAATGAGCAGTTCTTC.

The DNA for the CDR3 is TGTGCCAGCAGCCGGGGTCTAGCGGGAGATATAGATACGCAGTATTTT. Translating gives CASSRGLAGDIDTQYF. The chain uses TRBV14 and TRBJ2-3, with 10 bases fitting TRBD2. The CDR3 is 16 amino acids. V was clipped by 4 bases and J by 5 bases; unmatched bases: 9. Germline V lookup: CDR1 SGHDN, CDR2 FVKESK.